What follows are 30 T cell receptor beta chains derived from one specimen sequenced in a study of OX40 agonist ivuxolimab in advanced cancers. Library preparation employed the immunoSEQ multiplex PCR assay. The source is immuneACCESS, and TCRdb retained only in-frame sequences with V and J called. Part of the clones is not carried over; for the studies checked, unresolved V genes explain less than half of this, and the remainder is unexplained. The sample table holds under 35,000 clones, of which about 81% were seen once. Jointly, the top ten make up about 22% of the sample. The sample consisted of CD4+ or CD8+ T cells sorted from blood, taken in a trial of the OX40 agonist ivuxolimab. The receptors come from an adult with an advanced solid tumor such as melanoma, head and neck, liver or kidney cancer.

This clone was seen just once. The chain couples TRBV6-6 to TRBJ1-1; D remains ambiguous. Trimming removed 4 bases at V and 6 bases at J, with 6 bases between. This CDR3 is 11 amino acids long. The germline CDR1 and CDR2 sequences are MNHNY and SVGAGI (reference sequence). CDR3 sequence (DNA): TGTGCCAGCAGTTCTGCTTCTGAAGCTTTCTTT. This translates into CASSSASEAFF.

This chain uses TRBV27 with TRBJ2-5, with TRBD2 matching 13 bases. CDR3 length equals 16 residues. Germline loops: CDR1 MNHEY, CDR2 SMNVEV (reference sequence). Germline trimming cut 5 bases from V and 4 bases from J; bases unmatched to any gene: 7. CDR3 region: CASSPTSGRAGETQYF. The CDR3 DNA reads TGTGCCAGCAGTCCCACTAGCGGGAGGGCCGGAGAGACCCAGTACTTC.

The V call is TRBV13, the J call TRBJ2-7; TRBD2 aligns across 14 bases. Germline loops: CDR1 PRHDT, CDR2 FYEKMQ (reference sequence). J gave up 3 bases and V 5 bases, and 9 bases lay outside the gene matches. The CDR3 runs to 17 residues. CDR3 residues: CASSLGLAGAGVYEQYF. The CDR3 region has the DNA TGTGCCAGCAGCCTGGGACTAGCGGGAGCTGGGGTCTACGAGCAGTACTTC.

The chain couples TRBV29-1 to TRBJ2-7; 11 bases map to TRBD2. CDR3 size: 15 residues. Unmatched junction bases numbered 8, after V lost 3 bases and J lost 4 bases. Germline V gene sequence: CDR1 SQVTM, CDR2 ANQGSEA. CDR3 nucleotides: TGCAGCGTTGACATTAGCGGGGGGGCCGGGTACGAGCAGTACTTC. It is translated as CSVDISGGAGYEQYF.

The rearrangement links TRBV19 to TRBJ2-4, with 7 bases that match TRBD1. From germline, CDR1 is LNHDA and CDR2 SQIVND (reference sequence). Trimming took 4 bases from V and 7 from J; bases not matched to a gene: 4. This CDR3 spans 13 amino acids. For the CDR3, the DNA is TGTGCCAGTAGTAACAGGGGTGGGAACATTCAGTACTTC. This gives the protein CASSNRGGNIQYF.

This clone was observed a handful of times. The rearrangement joins TRBV27 to TRBJ1-5; a weak D match, TRBD1 (6 bases). V lost 10 bases to trimming and J lost 1 base, with 8 bases between them. The CDR3 extends over 12 amino acids. CDR1 MNHEY and CDR2 SMNVEV come from the germline V gene (reference sequence). CDR3 amino acids: CAIGQSNQPQHF. The CDR3 nucleotides read TGTGCCATTGGACAGAGCAATCAGCCCCAGCATTTT.

The chain is built from TRBV27 and TRBJ2-1; 8 bases are a match to TRBD2. The CDR3 totals 14 residues. CDR1 is MNHEY, CDR2 SMNVEV, per germline (reference sequence). V shed 7 bases and J 5 bases; nucleotides not matched to a gene: 7. The CDR3 coding sequence is TGTGCCAGCAAGAGGGCGGGGGGACACAATGAGCAGTTCTTC. Translating it yields CASKRAGGHNEQFF.

This clone has a single count. The V call is TRBV9, the J call TRBJ2-3; 14 bases match TRBD2. This CDR3 has 17 residues. Germline V gives CDR1 SGDLS, CDR2 YYNGEE. With V trimmed by 4 bases and J by 2 bases, 6 bases remained unmatched. The CDR3 coding sequence is TGTGCCAGCAGCACCCGGACTAGCGGGGGGATCACAGATACGCAGTATTTT. Its translation: CASSTRTSGGITDTQYF.

The chain links TRBV13 to TRBJ1-2; 7 bases match TRBD1. The V gene's germline CDR1 is PRHDT and CDR2 FYEKMQ (reference sequence). CDR3 length: 15 residues. J was trimmed by 6 bases and V by 1 base; bases with no gene match: 8. In nucleotides, the CDR3 is TGTGCCAGCAGCTTAGATCCAGACAGGGCCGATGGCTACACCTTC. It specifies CASSLDPDRADGYTF.

This chain uses TRBV5-1 with TRBJ2-7; 9 bases line up with TRBD2. Germline values: CDR1 SGHRS, CDR2 YFSETQ. With V trimmed by 3 bases and J by 1 base, 5 bases remained unmatched. The CDR3 runs 15 residues. CDR3 amino acids: CASSSATSGSYEQYF. CDR3 coding DNA: TGCGCCAGCAGCTCGGCGACTAGCGGATCCTACGAGCAGTACTTC. Full variable domain (rest looked up from reference TRBV5-1 and TRBJ2-7): KAGVTQTPRYLIKTRGQQVTLSCSPISGHRSVSWYQQTPGQGLQFLFEYFSETQRNKGNFPGRFSGRQFSNSRSEMNVSTLELGDSALYLCASSSATSGSYEQYFGPGTRLTVT.

The chain couples TRBV29-1 to TRBJ2-3, with TRBD1 identical over 7 bases. V shed 6 bases, J shed 0 bases, and the junction held 3 bases outside the gene matches. The CDR3 is 13 amino acids. In germline, CDR1 is SQVTM, CDR2 ANQGSEA. The CDR3 DNA reads TGCAGCGTCCGGACAGGCAGCACAGATACGCAGTATTTT. This codes for CSVRTGSTDTQYF.

The chain uses TRBV4-2 and TRBJ1-5; 8 bases map to TRBD1. This CDR3 contains 15 residues. V gave up 5 bases and J gave up 3 bases; unmatched junction bases: 6. Germline CDR1 is LGHNA and CDR2 is YNFKEQ. The CDR3 coding sequence is TGTGCCAGCAGCATCAGGACAGGGATCAATCAGCCCCAGCATTTT. This codes for CASSIRTGINQPQHF.

This chain joins TRBV27 and TRBJ1-1, with D possibly being TRBD1 (5 bases). CDR1 is MNHEY, CDR2 SMNVEV, per germline (reference sequence). The V end lost 6 bases, the J end lost 4 bases, and 12 bases lay between the germline ends. This CDR3 has 13 residues. The CDR3 reads CASSRAGGTEAFF. CDR3 DNA: TGTGCCAGCAGCCGGGCGGGGGGCACTGAAGCTTTCTTT.

This chain connects TRBV7-9 to TRBJ1-1, with 10 positions matching TRBD1. Losses at the gene ends were 5 bases for V and 4 bases for J; bases not matched to a gene: 16. The CDR3 runs to 18 residues. Germline V lookup: CDR1 SEHNR, CDR2 FQNEAQ (reference sequence). The CDR3 loop is CASSHGSGQGPKSTEAFF. For the CDR3, the DNA is TGTGCCAGCAGCCATGGGTCGGGACAGGGGCCGAAGAGCACTGAAGCTTTCTTT.

This rearrangement joins TRBV11-2 to TRBJ1-2; D gene unclear. Trimming took 2 bases from V and 7 from J, leaving 17 bases between them. CDR3 length: 15 amino acids. The V gene's germline CDR1 is SGHAT and CDR2 FQNNGV. This CDR3 reads CASSLSSPGGGGYTF. The CDR3 DNA reads as TGTGCCAGCAGCTTAAGCTCCCCAGGCGGCGGTGGCTACACCTTC.

The J gene is TRBJ2-3, the V gene TRBV19; D is perhaps TRBD1 (5 bases). Germline V gene data show CDR1 as LNHDA and CDR2 as SQIVND (reference sequence). CDR3 length: 13 residues. CDR3 residues: CATGKVSTDTQYF. The CDR3 coding sequence is TGTGCTACAGGAAAGGTTAGCACAGATACGCAGTATTTT.

This chain joins TRBV6-5 and TRBJ2-7; D call uncertain. CDR1 MNHEY and CDR2 SVGAGI come from the germline V gene. With 5 bases removed from V and 6 bases from J, the gap between germline ends came to 14 bases. The CDR3 totals 13 residues. The CDR3 region is CASSLSLRAEQYF. The DNA of the CDR3 is TGTGCCAGCAGTCTCTCCCTACGCGCCGAGCAGTACTTC.

The CDR3, as DNA: TGTGCCAGCAGCCCTGGGTACACCGGGGAGCTGTTTTTT. Its translation is CASSPGYTGELFF. The chain recombines TRBV6-1 with TRBJ2-2; no definite D call. V gave up 6 bases and J gave up 3 bases, with 8 bases separating them. The CDR3 has 13 residues. The germline CDR1 and CDR2 sequences are MNHNS and SASEGT.

The chain links TRBV6-5 to TRBJ1-2; 8 bases map to TRBD1. The CDR3 is 15 amino acids. With 0 bases clipped from V and 6 bases from J, the junction kept 6 bases outside the gene matches. Germline V CDR1 and CDR2: MNHEY, SVGAGI. CDR3 sequence reads: CASSYSRAGGNGYTF. DNA of the CDR3: TGTGCCAGCAGTTACTCTCGTGCAGGGGGCAATGGCTACACCTTC.

The DNA for the CDR3 is TGTGCCAGCAGCTTCTCCAGGGGGAGGGAAGAGACCCAGTACTTC. As protein: CASSFSRGREETQYF. The V call is TRBV7-2, the J call TRBJ2-5; D may be TRBD1 or TRBD2 (7 bases each). The CDR3 contains 15 residues. V gave up 3 bases and J gave up 3 bases, with 14 bases separating them. CDR1 SGHTA and CDR2 FQGNSA come from the germline V gene.

This chain connects TRBV6-1 to TRBJ2-3; 7 bases are a match to TRBD1. The junction had 7 bases not matched to a gene; V was cut back by 2 bases and J by 2 bases. CDR3 length equals 16 residues. The V gene's germline CDR1 is MNHNS and CDR2 SASEGT. CDR3 coding DNA: TGTGCCAGCAGTGAATTGGACAGGACCGACACAGATACGCAGTATTTT. Encoded protein: CASSELDRTDTDTQYF.

This chain uses TRBV15 with TRBJ2-5; D remains ambiguous. The J call could be wrong; TRBJ2-7 is a better fit for the DNA end. This CDR3 is built from 14 residues. Germline lookup yields CDR1 LNHNV and CDR2 YYDKDF (reference sequence). The CDR3 loop reads CATSREFAVYEQYF. The CDR3 nucleotides read TGTGCCACCAGCAGAGAATTTGCAGTGTACGAGCAGTACTTC.

This sequence joins TRBV2 and TRBJ1-1, with 7 bases lining up with TRBD1. Germline assignment: CDR1 SNHLY and CDR2 FYNNEI. Germline trimming cut 8 bases from V and 0 bases from J; bases unmatched to any gene: 12. The CDR3 contains 16 residues. The CDR3 region is CASGTDRASMNTEAFF. CDR3 coding DNA: TGTGCCAGCGGCACCGACAGGGCCTCTATGAACACTGAAGCTTTCTTT.

In DNA form, the CDR3 reads TGCGCCAGCAGCAGCGAGCTTAACTACGAGCAGTACTTC. Its translation is CASSSELNYEQYF. V and J are TRBV4-1 and TRBJ2-7; D remains unclear. This CDR3 is 13 amino acids long. The V end was cut by 5 bases, the J end by 3 bases, with 11 bases between. CDR1 and CDR2 from the germline V gene are MGHRA and YSYEKL.

This chain uses TRBV11-2 with TRBJ2-1; 8 nucleotides line up with TRBD2. The germline CDR1 and CDR2 sequences are SGHAT and FQNNGV. V shed 5 bases, J shed 4 bases, and the junction held 16 bases outside the gene matches. The CDR3 has 18 amino acids. CDR3 nucleotide sequence: TGTGCCAGCAGCCTCGGGTGGGAGCGGGGGTTCGGGTACAATGAGCAGTTCTTC. This sequence encodes CASSLGWERGFGYNEQFF.

Worth noting for this clone: Distinct nucleotide sequences in the sample also encode this CDR3. The CDR3, as DNA: TGCGCCAGCAGCCATCGACTAGCGGGAGATAACACCGGGGAGCTGTTTTTT. Its protein product is CASSHRLAGDNTGELFF. The gene calls are TRBV4-1 and TRBJ2-2; TRBD2 matches at 12 bases. Germline CDR1 MGHRA, CDR2 YSYEKL. The CDR3 length is 17 residues. V gave up 3 bases and J gave up 2 bases; unmatched junction bases: 4.

CDR3 nucleotides: TGTGCCAGCAGCCCCCGATTAGGGGGTTATGAAGCTTTCTTT. Protein sequence: CASSPRLGGYEAFF. The chain combines TRBV9 with TRBJ1-1, with a tentative D call TRBD1 (6 bases). The CDR3 covers 14 residues. V lost 4 bases and J lost 7, with 17 bases in between. Germline CDR1 SGDLS, CDR2 YYNGEE.

As for this clone: An end of the junction differs from the germline gene, which may be a read error. This chain links TRBV4-3 with TRBJ1-2; TRBD1 aligns across 9 bases. CDR1 and CDR2 (germline): LGHNA, YSLEER. The CDR3 consists of 12 residues. CDR3 region: CASSQQGQGRNF. The CDR3 coding sequence is TGCGCCAGCAGCCAACAGGGACAGGGACGGAACTTC.

The J gene is TRBJ2-3, the V gene TRBV11-2; 10 positions agree with TRBD2. With 5 bases clipped from V and 6 bases from J, the junction kept 11 bases outside the gene matches. The CDR3 totals 16 residues. CDR1 is SGHAT, CDR2 FQNNGV, per germline. In DNA, the CDR3 is TGTGCCAGCAGCCTAAGGGGCCTAGCGGGAGAGGATACGCAGTATTTT. Protein sequence: CASSLRGLAGEDTQYF.

The chain has TRBV27 and TRBJ2-1; 8 nucleotides match TRBD2. The CDR3 runs 14 residues. Trimming took 5 bases from V and 7 from J; bases not matched to a gene: 7. Germline V lookup: CDR1 MNHEY, CDR2 SMNVEV (reference sequence). CDR3 DNA sequence: TGTGCCAGCAGTCGGCCGGGAGGGCCGAATGAGCAGTTCTTC. Translation: CASSRPGGPNEQFF.